These T cell receptor beta chains were read from a single sample in a study of OX40 agonist ivuxolimab in advanced cancers. TCRdb's copy holds only in-frame clones and misses some; the assay was immunoSEQ multiplex PCR. The repertoire holds tens of thousands of clones, with roughly 91% as singletons. The sequencing here drew on CD4+ or CD8+ T cells sorted from blood, taken in a trial of the OX40 agonist ivuxolimab. The receptors derive from an adult with an advanced solid tumor such as melanoma, head and neck, liver or kidney cancer. The CDR3 runs from the conserved cysteine through the conserved F or W. Each record gives: D gene, J gene, clone size, V gene, CDR3 DNA, CDR3 protein. A D gene is named only where the DNA matches it firmly. Expanded clones are given a class, and other clones once, few, many or no size at all.

NA,TRBJ1-1,NA,TRBV28,TGTGTCTCGACAGGGAACACTGAAGCTTTCTTT,CVSTGNTEAFF
NA,TRBJ2-5,NA,TRBV5-1,TGCGCCAGCAGAGTAGACTCAGCACAAGAGACCCAGTACTTC,CASRVDSAQETQYF
NA,TRBJ1-2,NA,TRBV29-1,TGCAGCGCCGGGGGGTCGAATGGCTACACCTTC,CSAGGSNGYTF
NA,TRBJ1-5,few,TRBV7-8,TGTGCCAGCAGCTTGGGGGGAGAGCCCCAGCATTTT,CASSLGGEPQHF
TRBD1,TRBJ1-3,NA,TRBV5-1,TGCGCCAGCAGTCGACAGGGGGCTGGAGACACCATATATTTT,CASSRQGAGDTIYF
NA,TRBJ2-7,NA,TRBV28,TGTGCCAGCAGCTCGCCGGGGGTAAACGAGCAGTACTTC,CASSSPGVNEQYF
TRBD2,TRBJ2-1,NA,TRBV6-1,TGTGCCAGCAGTGAGCTAGCTAGCGGGGGGGCGATCCCGTTCTTC,CASSELASGGAIPFF
TRBD2,TRBJ2-2,NA,TRBV6-1,TGTGCCAGCAGTGATACGGGAGGAGGGAACGCCGGGGAGCTGTTTTTT,CASSDTGGGNAGELFF
TRBD2,TRBJ2-1,few,TRBV18,TGTGCCAGCTCACCGCGAAGGCTAGCGGGGGGGATGTCGAACTACAATGAGCAGTTCTTC,CASSPRRLAGGMSNYNEQFF
NA,TRBJ2-1,once,TRBV5-1,TGCGCCAGCAGCTTGGCCAACGAGGATGAGCAGTTCTTC,CASSLANEDEQFF
TRBD1,TRBJ1-2,NA,TRBV11-2,TGTGCCAGCAGCCCTCTGGGGGACAGAAGGGGCTACACCTTC,CASSPLGDRRGYTF
TRBD1,TRBJ1-2,NA,TRBV6-1,TGTGCCACCAAGGACAGGGTCAACTATGGCTACACCTTC,CATKDRVNYGYTF
TRBD1,TRBJ2-7,NA,TRBV11-2,TGTGCCAGCAGCCCAGACAGGGGATCTTCCTACGAGCAGTACTTC,CASSPDRGSSYEQYF
NA,TRBJ1-5,NA,TRBV9,TGTGCCAGCAGCTTACAGGATAGCAATCAGCCCCAGCATTTT,CASSLQDSNQPQHF